This T cell receptor (beta chain) was identified during a study of cytomegalovirus exposure and HLA in healthy donors. Use of 60 Vbeta and 13 Jbeta primers characterized the PCR. Assay used: immunoSEQ multiplex PCR; TCRdb lists only in-frame clones, some missing. The sample shows 250,000 to 350,000 clones, roughly 89% of them seen only once. Study observations and caveats: A later analysis linked a missense variant in DCLRE1C to the trimming of TCR beta V and J genes.

On this clone itself: Its antigen remains unknown. A junction boundary mismatches the germline segment, possibly from a read error.

This CDR3 is 14 amino acids long. Germline V gene lookup returns CDR1 SEHNR and CDR2 FQNEAQ (reference sequence). Sequencing used PBMCs. The sequence was obtained from a man in his forties in good health and CMV-seropositive. The chain couples TRBV7-9 to TRBJ2-5, with D maybe TRBD2 (6 bases). This CDR3 is CSSSSLLAPETQYF. In nucleotides, the CDR3 is TGTTCCAGCAGCTCCCTACTAGCTCCAGAGACCCAGTACTTC.